This T cell receptor (beta chain) derives from a study of spatial heterogeneity in lung cancer. Regarding the study as a whole: Tumor TCRs that were ubiquitous and expanded showed up in blood more at resection than follow-up.

Each TCR cDNA molecule carried a unique molecular identifier. TCRdb reanalysed the 5' RACE reads using MiXCR and keeps one entry per CDR3 protein. The table lists approximately 52,000 distinct CDR3 sequences, less than 6% of them singletons, with approximately 10% in the top ten. This clonotype has ten or more counts. Its matching antigen is unknown. The CDR3 spans 15 residues. The V gene's germline CDR1 is SGHRS and CDR2 YFSETQ. Unmatched junction bases numbered 11, after V lost 3 bases and J lost 8 bases. The time point is: sample taken at primary tumor resection. No cells were sorted before sequencing. The whole RNA sequenced was extracted from tumor, nontumor lung or frozen PBMC. The cohort: 70 to 75 early-stage, untreated non-small cell lung cancer patients.

This chain uses TRBV5-1 with TRBJ2-5, with TRBD1 matching over 9 bases. This receptor was taken from a male donor with early-stage non-small cell lung cancer. The sequencing here drew on PBMCs, taken at surgery. Here the CDR3 DNA reads TGCGCCAGCAGCTGGGGACAGGGTGAAGACGATACCCAGTACTTC. Translated, it gives CASSWGQGEDDTQYF. The full variable domain, with the rest looked up from reference TRBV5-1 and TRBJ2-5, is KAGVTQTPRYLIKTRGQQVTLSCSPISGHRSVSWYQQTPGQGLQFLFEYFSETQRNKGNFPGRFSGRQFSNSRSEMNVSTLELGDSALYLCASSWGQGEDDTQYFGPGTRLLVL.